These 23 T cell receptor beta chains were all obtained from the same sample, sequenced in a study of T cell responses to AZD1222 COVID-19 vaccine. The table came from immunoSEQ multiplex PCR; TCRdb's copy has only in-frame clones and leaves some out. The table shows around 130,000 clones, with about 93% occurring only once. The specimen comprised peripheral blood, sampled 28 days after the second dose of the MenACWY control vaccine. Receptors were obtained from an adult who received the MenACWY meningococcal vaccine as a control.

CDR3 coding DNA: TGTGCCAGTAGTATGACAGGGGACTACAATGAGCAGTTCTTC. Amino acids: CASSMTGDYNEQFF. V and J are TRBV19 and TRBJ2-1, with 8 bases that match TRBD1. The V segment lost 3 bases and the J segment 3 bases; nucleotides outside the gene matches: 1. CDR1 is LNHDA and CDR2 is SQIVND in the germline V gene (reference sequence). This CDR3 spans 14 amino acids.

The chain links TRBV18 to TRBJ2-3, with 8 nucleotides matching TRBD2. CDR1 is KGHSH and CDR2 is LQKENI in the germline V gene. The CDR3 consists of 16 residues. Trimming removed 1 base from V and 2 bases from J; junction bases left unmatched: 5. CDR3 coding DNA: TGTGCCAGCTCACCACGGAGCGGGGGACCCACAGATACGCAGTATTTT. Protein: CASSPRSGGPTDTQYF.

The rearrangement links TRBV6-6 to TRBJ2-3; D possibly matches TRBD1 or TRBD2 (5 bases each). The germline V gene has CDR1 MNHNY and CDR2 SVGAGI (reference sequence). Trimming took 0 bases from V and 6 from J, leaving 13 bases between them. The CDR3 is made up of 15 amino acids. CDR3 in amino acids: CASSYSLSGTDTQYF. The CDR3 region has the DNA TGTGCCAGCAGTTACTCCCTTTCCGGGACCGATACGCAGTATTTT.

On this clone itself: One end of the junction fails to match germline, which may point to a read error. The CDR3 region is CARSLGGTGANVLTF. The CDR3 DNA sequence: TGCGCCCGCAGCTTGGGGGGGACCGGGGCCAACGTCCTGACTTTC. The chain couples TRBV5-1 to TRBJ2-6; 7 bases are shared with TRBD2. Germline CDR1 reads SGHRS; CDR2 reads YFSETQ. The CDR3 runs to 15 residues. The whole variable domain, remainder taken from reference TRBV5-1 and TRBJ2-6, is KAGVTQTPRYLIKTRGQQVTLSCSPISGHRSVSWYQQTPGQGLQFLFEYFSETQRNKGNFPGRFSGRQFSNSRSEMNVSTLELGDSALYLCARSLGGTGANVLTFGAGSRLTVL.

The V gene is TRBV28, the J gene TRBJ1-1; tentatively, D is TRBD1 (5 bases). The germline CDR1 and CDR2 sequences are MDHEN and SYDVKM. V was shortened by 5 bases and J by 0 bases, with 16 bases between the two germline ends. The CDR3 is 16 residues long. CDR3 sequence (DNA): TGTGCCAGCAGTCCTCACGGGACGTACCTGAACACTGAAGCTTTCTTT. It translates to CASSPHGTYLNTEAFF.

This sequence joins TRBV6-5 and TRBJ2-5, with 13 bases identical to TRBD2. CDR3 length equals 14 residues. Per the germline V gene, CDR1 is MNHEY and CDR2 is SVGAGI. With V trimmed by 5 bases and J by 4 bases, 1 base remained unmatched. CDR3 sequence reads: CASSTSGRAETQYF. For the CDR3, the DNA is TGTGCCAGCAGTACTAGCGGGAGGGCAGAGACCCAGTACTTC.

V gene TRBV3-1 (or the pseudogene TRBV3-2) combines with J gene TRBJ2-7, with a possible D match to TRBD1 (5 bases). The V gene lost 4 bases and the J gene lost 1 base, with 17 bases spanning the gap. The CDR3 runs 16 residues. Looked up from germline, CDR1 is LGHDT and CDR2 is YNNKEL (reference sequence). The CDR3 bases are TGTGCCAGCAGCCTCCCCGGCCAGGGTGGGTCCTACGAGCAGTACGTC. Translated, it gives CASSLPGQGGSYEQYV.

The chain carries TRBV4-1 and TRBJ2-3; unclear D gene. Germline V CDR1 and CDR2: MGHRA, YSYEKL. Deletions cut 4 bases from V and 6 bases from J, with 11 bases between. The CDR3 is 13 amino acids. CDR3: CASSPAFGDTQYF. CDR3 DNA sequence: TGCGCCAGCAGCCCCGCTTTCGGTGATACGCAGTATTTT.

The CDR3 coding sequence is TGTGCCAGCAGCGATCCCGGGACTAGCGGAGGGGGCCTCTACAATGAGCAGTTCTTC. It translates to CASSDPGTSGGGLYNEQFF. The rearrangement uses TRBV9 and TRBJ2-1; 11 nucleotides agree with TRBD2. V shed 3 bases, J shed 3 bases, and the junction held 14 bases outside the gene matches. CDR1 SGDLS and CDR2 YYNGEE come from the germline V gene. The CDR3 loop spans 19 amino acids.

The chain is built from TRBV29-1 and TRBJ1-2; D is unresolved. V was trimmed by 6 bases and J by 10 bases, leaving 12 bases between them. This CDR3 spans 10 amino acids. The V gene's germline CDR1 is SQVTM and CDR2 ANQGSEA. The CDR3 reads CSVAPEPYTF. The CDR3, as DNA: TGCAGCGTGGCCCCCGAACCCTACACCTTC.

The rearrangement uses TRBV18 and TRBJ1-1, with TRBD1 matching 12 bases. There are 14 residues in the CDR3. Germline assignment: CDR1 KGHSH and CDR2 LQKENI. With V trimmed by 6 bases and J by 6 bases, 5 bases remained unmatched. The CDR3 spells CASSRDRGRPEAFF. DNA for the CDR3: TGTGCCAGCTCGCGGGACAGGGGGCGGCCTGAAGCTTTCTTT.

This clone was detected only a few times. V is TRBV30 and J is TRBJ2-5; tentative D call: TRBD2 (5 bases). Trimming pared 5 bases from V and 5 bases from J, leaving 9 bases between. The CDR3 runs 11 residues. Per germline, CDR1 GTSNPN and CDR2 SVGIG (reference sequence). CDR3 sequence: CAWEVAETQYF. As DNA, the CDR3 is TGTGCCTGGGAGGTAGCGGAGACCCAGTACTTC.

The chain uses TRBV15 and TRBJ2-5; no reliable D call. The V and J ends lost 5 bases and 7 bases respectively, with 14 bases between them. Germline V lookup: CDR1 LNHNV, CDR2 YYDKDF (reference sequence). This CDR3 region has 13 residues. The CDR3 nucleotides read TGTGCCACCAGCGTAGACCACTGGGGGACCCAGTACTTC. It is translated as CATSVDHWGTQYF.

This chain links TRBV28 with TRBJ2-3; D remains ambiguous. From germline, CDR1 is MDHEN and CDR2 SYDVKM. The CDR3 extends over 12 amino acids. Trimming cost V 5 bases and J 5 bases, with 8 bases left between them. CDR3 amino acids: CASSLPQDTQYF. In DNA, the CDR3 is TGTGCCAGCAGTCTCCCCCAAGATACGCAGTATTTT.

In this sample, this clone turned up once. V and J are TRBV19 and TRBJ1-1; D is uncertain. Germline V gene data show CDR1 as LNHDA and CDR2 as SQIVND (reference sequence). Trimming shortened V by 7 bases and J by 1 base, and 16 bases separated the two germline ends. CDR3 length equals 15 residues. The CDR3 coding sequence is TGTGCCAGTACTTTAGTCGGACGGACGAACACTGAAGCTTTCTTT. Protein sequence: CASTLVGRTNTEAFF. The whole variable domain, filled in from reference TRBV19 and TRBJ1-1, reads DGGITQSPKYLFRKEGQNVTLSCEQNLNHDAMYWYRQDPGQGLRLIYYSQIVNDFQKGDIAEGYSVSREKKESFPLTVTSAQKNPTAFYLCASTLVGRTNTEAFFGQGTRLTVV.

The V call is TRBV5-1, the J call TRBJ2-2; D gene unclear. Germline values: CDR1 SGHRS, CDR2 YFSETQ. V was cut by 0 bases and J by 7 bases, with 10 bases left in between. This CDR3 contains 14 residues. The CDR3 DNA follows: TGCGCCAGCAGCTTGGTTTCGGAGAGCGGGGAGCTGTTTTTT. Its translation: CASSLVSESGELFF.

V is TRBV12-3 or TRBV12-4 and J is TRBJ1-1; 8 bases agree with TRBD1. CDR3 length equals 13 residues. Trimming at V came to 7 bases and at J to 4 bases, leaving 5 bases not matched to a gene. CDR3 amino acids: CASTSTGGTEAFF. The CDR3 nucleotides read TGTGCCAGCACCTCAACAGGGGGCACTGAAGCTTTCTTT.

The rearrangement joins TRBV6-5 to TRBJ2-2; D ambiguous. The CDR3 sequence is 13 residues long. Per germline, CDR1 MNHEY and CDR2 SVGAGI. With 11 bases removed from V and 0 bases from J, the gap between germline ends came to 10 bases. The CDR3 DNA follows: TGTGCCTCTAGGATACCGAACACCGGGGAGCTGTTTTTT. Protein: CASRIPNTGELFF.

This rearrangement joins TRBV3-1 (or the pseudogene TRBV3-2) to TRBJ1-4, with no clear D. The V end was cut by 1 base, the J end by 0 bases, with 9 bases between. This CDR3 is 16 amino acids long. Germline CDR1 is LGHDT and CDR2 is YNNKEL (reference sequence). The CDR3 is CASSQVRTTTNEKLFF. In DNA, the CDR3 is TGTGCCAGCAGCCAAGTCCGAACCACAACTAATGAAAAACTGTTTTTT.

This chain links TRBV6-1 with TRBJ2-7, with 13 bases matching TRBD2. Looked up from germline, CDR1 is MNHNS and CDR2 is SASEGT. The length of the CDR3 is 17 residues. The trim removed 2 bases at V and 7 bases at J, leaving 11 bases unmatched. CDR3: CASSERIRTSGRREQYF. The CDR3 region has the DNA TGTGCCAGCAGTGAACGCATAAGGACTAGCGGGAGACGGGAGCAGTACTTC.

J is TRBJ2-2 and V is TRBV10-1, with unresolved D. This CDR3 contains 13 residues. Germline V gene data show CDR1 as WNHNN and CDR2 as SYGVQD (reference sequence). Deletions cut 7 bases from V and 3 bases from J, with 9 bases between. Written as DNA, the CDR3 is TGCGCCAGCATGGATGAGTACACCGGGGAGCTGTTTTTT. Translating it yields CASMDEYTGELFF.

The chain recombines TRBV4-2 with TRBJ1-2; a weak D match, TRBD1 (5 bases). Per the germline V gene, CDR1 is LGHNA and CDR2 is YNFKEQ. CDR3 size: 16 residues. Between the trimmed V and J ends, which lost 4 bases and 4 bases, there was a span of 19 bases. The CDR3 DNA follows: TGTGCCAGCAGCCCTACGGGACCAACTATGACCTATGGCTACACCTTC. The encoded protein is CASSPTGPTMTYGYTF.

The chain joins TRBV12-3 or TRBV12-4 to TRBJ1-5, with D possibly matching TRBD1 (6 bases). With 8 bases removed from V and 2 bases from J, the gap between germline ends came to 10 bases. The CDR3 loop spans 13 amino acids. CDR3 bases: TGTGCCAGCGGAAACAGGGGCAATCAGCCCCAGCATTTT. Its translation is CASGNRGNQPQHF.